This is a list of T cell receptor beta chains from one sample in a study of blood T cell repertoires in COVID-19. TCRdb keeps only in-frame clones here, not all; method: immunoSEQ multiplex PCR. Here the sample spans about 250,000 clones, roughly nine tenths being singletons. The sequencing input was PBMCs or T cells enriched from blood (not recorded which). These receptors were obtained from a woman aged 25 to 39 with acute COVID-19. Both conserved end residues are part of each CDR3. The D gene is left open where the match is weak. Clone size is not always given. Where it is, it says once, few, many or a class for expanded clones.

d_gene: TRBD2
abundance: .
v_gene: TRBV6-5
j_gene: TRBJ2-3
CDR3nt: TGTGCCGCGAAGAGGCGGGGGGGCAGCACAGATACGCAGTATTTT
CDR3aa: CAAKRRGGSTDTQYF

d_gene: .
abundance: .
v_gene: TRBV18
j_gene: TRBJ1-2
CDR3nt: TGTGCCAGCTCACCCGCCGCACAGACTAACTATGGCTACACCTTC
CDR3aa: CASSPAAQTNYGYTF

d_gene: TRBD1
abundance: .
v_gene: TRBV6-5
j_gene: TRBJ1-2
CDR3nt: TGTGCCAGCAGCAATACGGGACAGGGGATCGATGGCTACACCTTC
CDR3aa: CASSNTGQGIDGYTF

d_gene: .
abundance: .
v_gene: TRBV6-5
j_gene: TRBJ2-2
CDR3nt: TGTGCCAGCAGTTACGCAGGGGAACATAGCGGGGAGCTGTTTTTT
CDR3aa: CASSYAGEHSGELFF

d_gene: TRBD2
abundance: .
v_gene: TRBV7-2
j_gene: TRBJ2-3
CDR3nt: TGTGCCAGCAGCCTTAGCGGGGGGGCCGGAGATACGCAGTATTTT
CDR3aa: CASSLSGGAGDTQYF

d_gene: .
abundance: .
v_gene: TRBV6-2/TRBV6-3
j_gene: TRBJ1-2
CDR3nt: TGTGCCAGCAGCTTAGAGGACAGTGCGGGCTATGGCTACACCTTC
CDR3aa: CASSLEDSAGYGYTF

d_gene: TRBD2
abundance: .
v_gene: TRBV5-1
j_gene: TRBJ2-1
CDR3nt: TGCGCCAGCAGCGGCACTAGCGGGGGGATCAATGAGCAGTTCTTC
CDR3aa: CASSGTSGGINEQFF

d_gene: TRBD2
abundance: .
v_gene: TRBV5-1
j_gene: TRBJ2-3
CDR3nt: TGCGCCAGCAGGTCGACTAGCGGTGCCACAGATACGCAGTATTTT
CDR3aa: CASRSTSGATDTQYF

d_gene: TRBD2
abundance: few
v_gene: TRBV7-2
j_gene: TRBJ2-5
CDR3nt: TGTGCCAGCAGCTTCTCTAGCGGGATCCAAGAGACCCAGTACTTC
CDR3aa: CASSFSSGIQETQYF

d_gene: .
abundance: .
v_gene: TRBV24-1
j_gene: TRBJ2-2
CDR3nt: TGTGCCACCAGCAGGGGCAATAGCACCGGGGAGCTGTTTTTT
CDR3aa: CATSRGNSTGELFF

d_gene: TRBD1
abundance: .
v_gene: TRBV7-2
j_gene: TRBJ2-1
CDR3nt: TGTGCCAGCAGCCTAGCCGGGACAGGGGGTTACAATGAGCAGTTCTTC
CDR3aa: CASSLAGTGGYNEQFF

d_gene: TRBD2
abundance: .
v_gene: TRBV28
j_gene: TRBJ2-5
CDR3nt: TGTGCCAGCAGTTTACTAGCGGGGGTTCAAGAGACCCAGTACTTC
CDR3aa: CASSLLAGVQETQYF

d_gene: .
abundance: few
v_gene: TRBV7-6
j_gene: TRBJ2-1
CDR3nt: TGTGCCAGCAGCCCAGGGGTGGGGGAAATGAATGAGCAGTTCTTC
CDR3aa: CASSPGVGEMNEQFF

d_gene: .
abundance: .
v_gene: TRBV7-2
j_gene: TRBJ1-1
CDR3nt: TGTGCCAGCAGCTTATGGGCAGTGAACACTGAAGCTTTCTTT
CDR3aa: CASSLWAVNTEAFF

d_gene: TRBD1
abundance: few
v_gene: TRBV27
j_gene: TRBJ2-2
CDR3nt: TGTGCCAGCAGGTCCCCGGGACAGGGGAACACCGGGGAGCTGTTTTTT
CDR3aa: CASRSPGQGNTGELFF

d_gene: .
abundance: .
v_gene: TRBV19
j_gene: TRBJ1-6
CDR3nt: TGTGCCAGTAGCACCCAGGCGGGAAATAATTCACCCCTCCACTTT
CDR3aa: CASSTQAGNNSPLHF

d_gene: .
abundance: .
v_gene: TRBV10-3
j_gene: TRBJ1-5
CDR3nt: TGTGCCATCATAGGAGAAGCCGGCAATCAGCCCCAGCATTTT
CDR3aa: CAIIGEAGNQPQHF

d_gene: TRBD1
abundance: .
v_gene: TRBV30
j_gene: TRBJ1-1
CDR3nt: TGTGCCGCTAACAGGGGAGGCACTGAAGCTTTCTTT
CDR3aa: CAANRGGTEAFF

d_gene: TRBD1
abundance: .
v_gene: TRBV5-4
j_gene: TRBJ2-2
CDR3nt: TGTGCCAGCAGCCCTGAGGGGACAGGGGTTCCCGGGGAGCTGTTTTTT
CDR3aa: CASSPEGTGVPGELFF

d_gene: .
abundance: once
v_gene: TRBV6-5
j_gene: TRBJ1-1
CDR3nt: TGTGCCAGCAGTCCCTTCGTCGAGGAGGAAGCTTTCTTT
CDR3aa: CASSPFVEEEAFF